A selection of T cell receptor beta chains follows, all from one sample in a study of human T cells and chemical hapten exposure. One entry per CDR3 protein, called by TCRdb with MiXCR from the RACE reads. The table lists 140,000 or so distinct CDR3 sequences, roughly 12% of them singletons, with about 1.3% in the top ten. This specimen consisted of whole blood, obtained in connection with sensitization to the hapten diphenylcyclopropenone (DPC). The receptors were gathered from a woman aged 45 to 65 with alopecia areata. Some clones in this sample may be carry-over from other donors' samples. Both conserved end residues are part of each CDR3. Size values are once, few and many counts, or a class for expanded clones, and some rows have none.

j_gene,abundance,v_gene,len,CDR3aa
TRBJ1-1,many,TRBV11-2,13,CASSLTGHTEAFF
TRBJ1-5,few,TRBV6-2/TRBV6-3,16,CASSLGQTTRSQPQHF
TRBJ1-3,few,TRBV7-6,17,CASSLSRGQGSGNTIYF
TRBJ2-7,-,TRBV9,13,CASSVARQGEQYF
TRBJ1-5,many,TRBV19,16,CASSIPWSGINQPQHF
TRBJ2-3,few,TRBV18,16,CASSPRAGEAYDTQYF
TRBJ1-6,-,TRBV7-2,18,CASSLFARTSSYNSPLHF
TRBJ2-3,-,TRBV7-9,15,CVSSSDRGSTDTQYF
TRBJ2-2,few,TRBV6-4,13,CASSVQGTGELFF
TRBJ1-1,-,TRBV7-8,15,CTSSLSVGLGTEAFF
TRBJ2-1,-,TRBV12-3/TRBV12-4,15,CASSYAVSSYNEQFF
TRBJ2-6,few,TRBV7-3,18,CASSSLGSTISGANVLTF
TRBJ2-5,-,TRBV10-1,13,CASSGRLGETQYF
TRBJ1-1,many,TRBV7-3,14,CASSSSGLHTEAFF
TRBJ2-3,few,TRBV2,13,CARRLAVTDTQYF
TRBJ2-6,-,TRBV6-1,14,CASSQYSGANVLTF
TRBJ1-5,many,TRBV6-1,16,CASSEAGQYSNQPQHF
TRBJ1-1,few,TRBV6-2/TRBV6-3,14,CASSYPGQNTEAFF
TRBJ2-7,few,TRBV18,15,CASSPSTSGAYEQYF
TRBJ2-2,few,TRBV7-8,12,CASSLLIGELFF
TRBJ1-1,many,TRBV29-1,13,CSVEWQLNTEAFF
TRBJ1-2,-,TRBV2,15,CASSVGQGGGYGYTF
TRBJ2-7,-,TRBV3-1,15,CASSQGVNPTYEQYF
TRBJ2-7,-,TRBV30,12,CAWSVGNYEQYF
TRBJ1-1,-,TRBV20-1,14,CSAYRGSGAEEAFF
TRBJ2-5,-,TRBV29-1,13,CSVWDRGRETQYF
TRBJ2-1,many,TRBV12-3/TRBV12-4,12,CASSLWASGAIF
TRBJ1-1,few,TRBV20-1,11,CSGRANTEAFF
TRBJ1-1,-,TRBV20-1,10,CSAGTGGAFF
TRBJ2-1,many,TRBV6-5,12,CASRKLAGEQFF
TRBJ1-1,-,TRBV7-2,13,CASSLMGVTEAFF
TRBJ2-7,-,TRBV2,17,CASSATWGGTGTGEQYF
TRBJ2-5,-,TRBV5-4,13,CASRPNREETQYF
TRBJ1-4,few,TRBV4-3,15,CASSQEPGFSEKLFF
TRBJ2-1,-,TRBV6-2/TRBV6-3,19,CASSYPRPLPGLANNEQFF
TRBJ2-5,few,TRBV6-6,16,CASSFGLAGKQETQYF
TRBJ1-6,few,TRBV10-1,14,CASSDGGDNSPLHF
TRBJ2-1,-,TRBV6-5,16,CASSRLTSGSNHEQFF
TRBJ2-7,many,TRBV12-3/TRBV12-4,13,CASSLSPGVEQYF
TRBJ1-1,few,TRBV5-6,14,CASIRRGWVTEAFF
TRBJ1-1,few,TRBV29-1,13,CSAGAVLNTEAFF
TRBJ2-3,-,TRBV5-5,16,CASSLLPLAGAGTQYF
TRBJ1-1,-,TRBV20-1,12,CSVRDRGTEAFF
TRBJ2-3,few,TRBV29-1,17,CSVEGAGAGVDADTQYF
TRBJ1-2,-,TRBV21-1,15,CASSGRTGANYGYTF
TRBJ2-2,-,TRBV27,15,CASSTGALNTGELFF
TRBJ2-7,many,TRBV6-6,11,CASSYMGEQYF
TRBJ2-3,-,TRBV11-2,15,CASSLQGGGTDTQYF
TRBJ1-5,-,TRBV15,14,CATSRDRAGQPQHF
TRBJ2-5,-,TRBV7-6,17,CASSSNAEGSLRETQYF
TRBJ1-2,once,TRBV14,18,CASSQESGSRRFGYGYTF